These 30 T cell receptor beta chains came from one sample sequenced in a study of shared T cell receptors in the human thymus. TCRdb keeps only in-frame clones here, not all; method: immunoSEQ multiplex PCR. The table records some 760,000 clones, 70% to 90% of them present only once. This sample was shared with a second study, whose subject was human thymus T cells.

Sequenced input: thymocytes. The source of these receptors is a girl under three years old with a congenital heart defect.

In this sample, this clone turned up once. This chain uses TRBV5-1 with TRBJ1-3; TRBD1 aligns across 7 bases. Germline CDR1 and CDR2: SGHRS and YFSETQ. The CDR3 has 17 residues. V lost 1 base and J lost 0; bases outside the gene matches: 7. CDR3 bases: TGCGCCAGCAGCTTGTTGGGGGACAGCAACTCTGGAAACACCATATATTTT. Translation gives CASSLLGDSNSGNTIYF.

The chain employs TRBV27 and TRBJ2-7, with 10 bases aligning to TRBD1. Trimming cost V 5 bases and J 2 bases; bases outside gene matches: 9. The CDR3 has 16 residues. Germline V gene sequence: CDR1 MNHEY, CDR2 SMNVEV (reference sequence). Here the CDR3 reads CASSPTGGKDAYEQYF. The CDR3 coding sequence is TGTGCCAGCAGTCCGACAGGGGGCAAGGACGCCTACGAGCAGTACTTC.

This chain links TRBV25-1 with TRBJ2-7; a weak D match, TRBD1 (6 bases). Trimming stripped 6 bases from V and 2 bases from J, with 23 bases between. CDR1 is MGHDK, CDR2 SYGVNS, per germline. The CDR3 is made up of 17 amino acids. The CDR3 loop is CASSENPPGVITYEQYF. The CDR3 DNA is TGTGCCAGCAGCGAGAACCCCCCAGGGGTGATCACCTACGAGCAGTACTTC.

Note on this clone: This sample includes further DNA sequences coding for the same CDR3. The J gene is TRBJ2-3, the V gene TRBV27, with 7 bases identical to TRBD1. This CDR3 spans 15 amino acids. From germline, CDR1 is MNHEY and CDR2 SMNVEV (reference sequence). Germline trimming cut 4 bases from V and 3 bases from J; bases unmatched to any gene: 7. The CDR3 loop is CASSSRQGGTDTQYF. CDR3 bases: TGTGCCAGCAGTTCCCGACAGGGTGGGACAGATACGCAGTATTTT.

The CDR3 DNA is TGTGCCAGTAGTATAGCAGGGGCGACCTCCTACGAGCAGTACTTC. It yields the protein CASSIAGATSYEQYF. The chain is built from TRBV19 and TRBJ2-7; D is possibly TRBD1 (6 bases). The germline V and J ends were trimmed by 1 base and 0 bases, with 10 bases remaining between them. Per germline, CDR1 LNHDA and CDR2 SQIVND (reference sequence). CDR3 length: 15 amino acids.

The CDR3 sequence is CASSSSSWGGSNYGYTF. In DNA form, the CDR3 reads TGTGCCAGCAGTTCATCCTCCTGGGGGGGCAGTAACTATGGCTACACCTTC. V usage is TRBV7-2 and J usage is TRBJ1-2, with a tentative D call TRBD1 (6 bases). Deletions cut 6 bases from V and 1 base from J, with 21 bases between. Germline lookup yields CDR1 SGHTA and CDR2 FQGNSA. The CDR3 has 17 residues.

The rearrangement joins TRBV29-1 to TRBJ1-2, with TRBD1 identical over 7 bases. Germline CDR1 and CDR2: SQVTM and ANQGSEA. CDR3 length equals 13 residues. The junction had 8 bases not matched to a gene; V was cut back by 4 bases and J by 6 bases. Here the CDR3 reads CSVGPTGNNGYTF. The CDR3 bases are TGCAGCGTTGGTCCGACAGGGAATAATGGCTACACCTTC. Complete variable domain (other parts from reference TRBV29-1 and TRBJ1-2): SAVISQKPSRDICQRGTSLTIQCQVDSQVTMMFWYRQQPGQSLTLIATANQGSEATYESGFVIDKFPISRPNLTFSTLTVSNMSPEDSSIYLCSVGPTGNNGYTFGSGTRLTVV.

J is TRBJ1-4 and V is TRBV28; D possibly corresponds to TRBD1 (6 bases). V was cut by 6 bases and J by 4 bases, with 18 bases left in between. The CDR3 covers 16 residues. CDR1 and CDR2 (germline): MDHEN, SYDVKM. CDR3 protein: CASRTGSLGINEKLFF. CDR3 DNA sequence: TGTGCCAGCAGAACAGGGTCCCTGGGGATTAATGAAAAACTGTTTTTT.

The chain couples TRBV29-1 to TRBJ1-2; TRBD1 might be the D (5 bases). This CDR3 contains 12 residues. Germline CDR1 reads SQVTM; CDR2 reads ANQGSEA. Trimming removed 7 bases from V and 2 bases from J, with 11 bases in between. The CDR3 DNA follows: TGCAGCGGGAGGGGCAGGAACTATGGCTACACCTTC. This encodes CSGRGRNYGYTF.

This clone is a singleton in its sample. The chain has TRBV14 and TRBJ1-1, with a possible D match to TRBD1 (6 bases). Deletions cut 0 bases from V and 4 bases from J, with 9 bases between. Germline V lookup: CDR1 SGHDN, CDR2 FVKESK. CDR3 length: 14 amino acids. The CDR3 is CASSQDRGLTEAFF. The CDR3 bases are TGTGCCAGCAGCCAAGACAGGGGTCTCACTGAAGCTTTCTTT.

The genes are TRBV12-5 and TRBJ2-7; TRBD2 aligns across 7 bases. The J segment lost 7 bases and the V segment lost 2 bases, leaving 8 bases of the junction unmatched. Per germline, CDR1 LGHNT and CDR2 FRNRAP. There are 14 residues in the CDR3. The DNA of the CDR3 is TGTGCTAGTGGTTTGTCAAGCGGGGCTCTAGAGCAGTACTTC. Protein: CASGLSSGALEQYF.

The chain joins TRBV4-3 to TRBJ2-7; TRBD2 agrees at 9 bases. V shed 1 base, J shed 2 bases, and the junction held 6 bases outside the gene matches. The V gene's germline CDR1 is LGHNA and CDR2 YSLEER. The CDR3 spans 16 residues. The CDR3 here is CASSQVSASGTYEQYF. As DNA, the CDR3 is TGCGCCAGCAGCCAAGTGTCGGCTAGCGGGACCTACGAGCAGTACTTC.

The V and J genes are TRBV11-2 and TRBJ2-3, with 8 bases fitting TRBD2. There are 16 residues in the CDR3. J gave up 4 bases and V 1 base, and 7 bases lay outside the gene matches. The germline CDR1 and CDR2 sequences are SGHAT and FQNNGV. This CDR3 is CASSLVRGGPPDTQYF. In nucleotides, the CDR3 is TGTGCCAGCAGCTTAGTTCGGGGGGGGCCCCCAGATACGCAGTATTTT.

V and J are TRBV5-8 and TRBJ1-2, with no clear D. The CDR3 contains 17 residues. Per germline, CDR1 SGHTS and CDR2 YDEGEE. Trimming took off 3 bases at V and 8 bases at J, with 26 bases between the two ends. CDR3 DNA: TGTGCCAGCAGCTGGGGTGAAGAGGACCCCCACGAGGGAGGCTACACCTTC. Protein product: CASSWGEEDPHEGGYTF.

The genes are TRBV7-9 and TRBJ1-1; 7 nucleotides line up with TRBD1. Germline CDR1 SEHNR, CDR2 FQNEAQ (reference sequence). The CDR3 sequence is 14 residues long. The ends lost 11 bases at V and 1 base at J; junction bases unmatched: 10. The CDR3 loop is CASQGGSSNTEAFF. CDR3 DNA sequence: TGTGCCTCCCAGGGGGGCAGTTCGAACACTGAAGCTTTCTTT. The complete variable domain, with remaining parts taken from reference TRBV7-9 and TRBJ1-1, reads DTGVSQNPRHKITKRGQNVTFRCDPISEHNRLYWYRQTLGQGPEFLTYFQNEAQLEKSRLLSDRFSAERPKGSFSTLEIQRTEQGDSAMYLCASQGGSSNTEAFFGQGTRLTVV.

The chain combines TRBV6-6 with TRBJ1-2; 7 nucleotides agree with TRBD1. Germline V CDR1 and CDR2: MNHNY, SVGAGI (reference sequence). There are 16 residues in the CDR3. V lost 7 bases, J lost 8 bases, and 19 bases stayed unmatched. The CDR3 loop reads CASILNPSGQLRGYTF. For the CDR3, the DNA is TGTGCCAGCATCCTAAACCCTTCGGGACAGCTAAGGGGCTACACCTTC.

The count of this clone is one. The genes are TRBV19 and TRBJ2-2, with D possibly TRBD2 on 5 matching bases. V shed 2 bases and J shed 7 bases, with 14 bases lying between them. Germline values: CDR1 LNHDA, CDR2 SQIVND (reference sequence). The CDR3 has 15 amino acids. CDR3 sequence: CASSIKRKGNGELFF. The CDR3 DNA sequence: TGTGCCAGTAGTATAAAGCGGAAGGGAAACGGGGAGCTGTTTTTT.

The V gene is TRBV5-5, the J gene TRBJ2-7, with a possible D match to TRBD1 (5 bases). The CDR3 is made up of 15 amino acids. The V and J ends lost 3 bases and 2 bases respectively, with 15 bases between them. CDR1 is SGHKS, CDR2 YYEKEE, per germline (reference sequence). The CDR3 DNA reads TGTGCCAGCAGCTCCGAGACAGCAGCTACCTACGAGCAGTACTTC. This codes for CASSSETAATYEQYF.

This clone occurred once. This chain connects TRBV4-3 to TRBJ2-3; possibly TRBD1 for D (6 bases). Germline CDR1 reads LGHNA; CDR2 reads YSLEER. The CDR3 covers 17 residues. Trimming shortened V by 1 base and J by 3 bases, and 17 bases separated the two germline ends. CDR3 DNA sequence: TGCGCCAGCAGCCAAGGAGGTGGGGGCAGGAGGACAGATACGCAGTATTTT. Translated: CASSQGGGGRRTDTQYF.

The chain employs TRBV19 and TRBJ1-1; D gene unclear. Trimming removed 3 bases at V and 1 base at J, with 12 bases between. Germline V gene data show CDR1 as LNHDA and CDR2 as SQIVND (reference sequence). CDR3 size: 15 residues. CDR3 DNA sequence: TGTGCCAGTAGTATCCCCATTGGAGAGAACACTGAAGCTTTCTTT. This translates into CASSIPIGENTEAFF.

The rearrangement joins TRBV6-1 to TRBJ2-3; the D gene is possibly TRBD2 (6 bases). V gave up 8 bases and J gave up 2 bases, with 11 bases separating them. The CDR3 totals 13 residues. The germline gives CDR1 MNHNS, CDR2 SASEGT. The CDR3 region has the DNA TGTGCCAGCCCCGCGGGGTCCACAGATACGCAGTATTTT. Residues: CASPAGSTDTQYF.

The chain couples TRBV2 to TRBJ2-5, with D possibly being TRBD2 (6 bases). This CDR3 spans 15 amino acids. V was clipped by 7 bases and J by 4 bases, with 19 bases between them. CDR1 is SNHLY and CDR2 is FYNNEI in the germline V gene. The DNA for the CDR3 is TGTGCCAGCATACTTCCTGAAGGGCGGGGAGAGACCCAGTACTTC. Amino acid sequence: CASILPEGRGETQYF.

The CDR3 sequence is CASSVDTAELEAFF. Here the CDR3 DNA reads TGTGCCAGCAGCGTAGATACGGCGGAACTCGAAGCTTTCTTT. The V gene is TRBV9, the J gene TRBJ1-1; no clear D. CDR1 SGDLS and CDR2 YYNGEE come from the germline V gene. Deletions cut 0 bases from V and 8 bases from J, with 14 bases between. This CDR3 contains 14 residues.

The rearrangement links TRBV13 to TRBJ1-1; unclear D gene. This CDR3 contains 14 residues. The germline gives CDR1 PRHDT, CDR2 FYEKMQ (reference sequence). Trimming shortened V by 2 bases and J by 9 bases, and 16 bases separated the two germline ends. The CDR3 nucleotides are TGTGCCAGCAGCTTAAGGACTGAGGCGATGAAAGCTTTCTTT. Protein product: CASSLRTEAMKAFF.

The chain carries TRBV30 and TRBJ1-5, with 7 bases aligning to TRBD1. The CDR3 is made up of 14 amino acids. CDR1 and CDR2 (germline): GTSNPN, SVGIG (reference sequence). Trimming at V came to 2 bases and at J to 4 bases, leaving 5 bases not matched to a gene. The chain's CDR3 is CAWSTGTANQPQHF. The CDR3 nucleotides read TGTGCCTGGAGTACCGGGACAGCAAATCAGCCCCAGCATTTT.

The CDR3 DNA is TGTGCCAGCAGCCCCCGTCGGGGGGTAACCTACGAGCAGTACTTC. Amino acids: CASSPRRGVTYEQYF. The chain is built from TRBV7-6 and TRBJ2-7; 7 nucleotides align to TRBD2. This CDR3 is built from 15 residues. The V gene end was trimmed by 5 bases and the J gene end by 2 bases; junction bases not matched to a gene: 9. Germline CDR1 SGHVS, CDR2 FNYEAQ.

This clone has a single count. V and J are TRBV6-1 and TRBJ1-4; 7 nucleotides line up with TRBD1. The CDR3 runs 14 residues. V shed 5 bases and J 6 bases; nucleotides not matched to a gene: 6. Germline V lookup: CDR1 MNHNS, CDR2 SASEGT. The CDR3 DNA sequence: TGTGCCAGCAGTTCGGACAGGCCGTATGAAAAACTGTTTTTT. Its translation is CASSSDRPYEKLFF.

The table lists this clone with a count of one. V and J are TRBV14 and TRBJ1-1, with a possible D match to TRBD1 (5 bases). CDR1 is SGHDN and CDR2 is FVKESK in the germline V gene. The CDR3 has 15 residues. Trimming cost V 2 bases and J 1 base, with 11 bases left between them. For the CDR3, the DNA is TGTGCCAGCAGCCAATGCAGGGATTCGAACACTGAAGCTTTCTTT. This gives the protein CASSQCRDSNTEAFF.

V is TRBV4-3 and J is TRBJ1-2, with 7 bases matching TRBD1. Losses at the gene ends were 3 bases for V and 0 bases for J; bases not matched to a gene: 10. The germline CDR1 and CDR2 sequences are LGHNA and YSLEER. The CDR3 is made up of 17 amino acids. In DNA form, the CDR3 reads TGCGCCAGCAGCCATGCACCCCCGGGACAGTCTAACTATGGCTACACCTTC. This gives the protein CASSHAPPGQSNYGYTF.

The rearrangement uses TRBV2 and TRBJ1-5; 7 bases are a match to TRBD1. Germline V gene lookup returns CDR1 SNHLY and CDR2 FYNNEI. The CDR3 runs to 15 residues. With V trimmed by 5 bases and J by 6 bases, 10 bases remained unmatched. The CDR3 DNA is TGTGCCAGCAGTCTCGTACAGGGGATTCGTCAGCCCCAGCATTTT. Its translation: CASSLVQGIRQPQHF.